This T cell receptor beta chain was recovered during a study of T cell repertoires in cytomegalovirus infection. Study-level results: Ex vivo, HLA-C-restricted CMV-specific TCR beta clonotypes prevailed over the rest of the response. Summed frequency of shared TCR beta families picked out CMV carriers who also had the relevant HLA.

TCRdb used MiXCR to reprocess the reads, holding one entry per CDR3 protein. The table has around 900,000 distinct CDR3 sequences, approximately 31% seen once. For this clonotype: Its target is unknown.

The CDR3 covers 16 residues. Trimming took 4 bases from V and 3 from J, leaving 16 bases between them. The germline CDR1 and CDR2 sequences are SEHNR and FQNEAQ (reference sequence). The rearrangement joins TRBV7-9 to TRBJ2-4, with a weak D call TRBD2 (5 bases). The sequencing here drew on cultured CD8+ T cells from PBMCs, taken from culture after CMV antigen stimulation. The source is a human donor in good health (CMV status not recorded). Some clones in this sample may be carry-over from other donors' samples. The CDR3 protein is CASSSTGGQDKNIQYF. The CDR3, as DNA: TGTGCCAGCAGCTCCACCGGAGGCCAGGACAAAAACATTCAGTACTTC. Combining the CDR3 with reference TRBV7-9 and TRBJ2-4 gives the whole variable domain DTGVSQNPRHKITKRGQNVTFRCDPISEHNRLYWYRQTLGQGPEFLTYFQNEAQLEKSRLLSDRFSAERPKGSFSTLEIQRTEQGDSAMYLCASSSTGGQDKNIQYFGAGTRLSVL.